A selection of T cell receptor beta chains follows, all from one sample in a study of neoadjuvant anti-PD-1 for oral cavity cancer. TCRdb keeps only in-frame clones here, not all; method: immunoSEQ multiplex PCR. The sample has about 10,000 clones; 60% to 75% are singletons. Specimen: PBMCs, collected after nivolumab (anti-PD-1) treatment. These receptors all come from a person aged 40 to 85 with oral cavity squamous cell carcinoma. The CDR3 runs from the conserved cysteine through the conserved F or W. The order of the fields is J gene, D gene, clone size, V gene, CDR3 DNA, CDR3 protein. The D gene is left open where the match is weak. Clone size is not always given. Where it is, it says once, few, many or a class for expanded clones.

TRBJ1-1,NA,NA,TRBV28,TGTGCCAGCAGTCTCCCGGGGATCGGCGCTTTCTTT,CASSLPGIGAFF
TRBJ2-3,TRBD1,NA,TRBV19,TGTGCCAGTAGCCGGGACAGGGTCACAGATACGCAGTATTTT,CASSRDRVTDTQYF
TRBJ2-1,NA,NA,TRBV6-5,TGTGCCAGCAGGATCGGGCCAGTTGGGGATGAGCAGTTCTTC,CASRIGPVGDEQFF
TRBJ2-5,TRBD2,NA,TRBV6-5,TGTGCCAGCAGCCATCGGGGACTAGTTGGGGAGACCCAGTACTTC,CASSHRGLVGETQYF
TRBJ2-3,NA,once,TRBV10-3,TGTGCCATCAGCGCCGTGAGCGGTAGCACAGATACGCAGTATTTT,CAISAVSGSTDTQYF
TRBJ1-5,NA,NA,TRBV18,TGTGCCAGCTCACCAGATCATGGCAATCAGCCCCAGCATTTT,CASSPDHGNQPQHF
TRBJ1-3,NA,NA,TRBV7-8,TGTGCCAGCAGCACAGGACAGCACTCTGGAAACACCATATATTTT,CASSTGQHSGNTIYF
TRBJ2-1,TRBD1,NA,TRBV7-2,TGTGCCAGCAGACAGGACAGGGGAGGGAATGAGCAGTTCTTC,CASRQDRGGNEQFF
TRBJ1-2,NA,NA,TRBV28,TGTGCCAGCCACTATGGCTACACCTTC,CASHYGYTF
TRBJ1-1,TRBD1,few,TRBV7-9,TGTGCCAGCAGCTCTGGGACAGCCCCGAGCACTGAAGCTTTCTTT,CASSSGTAPSTEAFF
TRBJ1-2,NA,once,TRBV10-3,TGTGCCATCGCGGTTCTAGGGGGGGGAGATGGCTACACCTTC,CAIAVLGGGDGYTF
TRBJ1-5,NA,NA,TRBV18,TGTGCCAGCTCGACACGAGGGGCTGGACAGCCCCAGCATTTT,CASSTRGAGQPQHF
TRBJ2-7,NA,NA,TRBV7-9,TGTGCCAGCAGCTCGGGACTTTACGAGCAGTACTTC,CASSSGLYEQYF
TRBJ2-7,TRBD2,NA,TRBV10-3,TGTGCAGCGGGGGTTTCCTACGAGCAGTACTTC,CAAGVSYEQYF
TRBJ2-3,NA,NA,TRBV4-1,TGCGCCAGCAGCCAAGTTGGGGGCGCTAGGTATTTT,CASSQVGGARYF
TRBJ2-3,TRBD1,NA,TRBV7-8,TGTGCCAGCAGCGGCCCGGGGAGGACAGGGATAGGAGATACGCAGTATTTT,CASSGPGRTGIGDTQYF
TRBJ2-5,TRBD2,NA,TRBV7-2,TGTGCCAGCAGCTTAGGGACTAGCGGGGGGCAAGAGACCCAGTACTTC,CASSLGTSGGQETQYF
TRBJ1-2,NA,NA,TRBV18,TGTGCCAGCTCACCAACGGGGTCCCCTAACTATGGCTACACCTTC,CASSPTGSPNYGYTF
TRBJ1-2,TRBD1,NA,TRBV10-2,TGCGCCAGCACCAGACAGGGGGCGGGCTATGGCTACACCTTC,CASTRQGAGYGYTF
TRBJ2-3,TRBD2,NA,TRBV30,TGTGCCGGGTCTCAGCGGGAGGCAGATACGCAGTATTTT,CAGSQREADTQYF
TRBJ2-3,TRBD1,once,TRBV6-6,TGTGCCAGCAGTTCACCTGAGGACAGGGCCAAAGATACGCAGTATTTT,CASSSPEDRAKDTQYF
TRBJ1-2,TRBD1,few,TRBV2,TGTGCCAGCAGGGGGGACAGGGAAGGCTACACCTTC,CASRGDREGYTF
TRBJ2-1,TRBD1,NA,TRBV11-2,TGTGCCAGCAGCCAAGACCGGGACAGGGAGCAGTTCTTC,CASSQDRDREQFF
TRBJ1-2,NA,NA,TRBV10-1,TGCGCCAGCAGTGTTGACAGTTATGGCTACACCTTC,CASSVDSYGYTF
TRBJ2-4,NA,few,TRBV4-1,TGCGCCAGCAGCCAAGTTTGGCTAGCCAAAAACATTCAGTACTTC,CASSQVWLAKNIQYF
TRBJ2-3,NA,NA,TRBV30,TGTGCCTGGAGTGTAGGCGGGGCGCAGTATTTT,CAWSVGGAQYF
TRBJ1-3,NA,NA,TRBV27,TGTGCCAGCAGTCTCGACAACTCTGGAAACACCATATATTTT,CASSLDNSGNTIYF
TRBJ1-3,NA,few,TRBV7-6,TGTGCCAGCAGCTTAGCGCCGGGGGGCTCTGGAAACACCATATATTTT,CASSLAPGGSGNTIYF
TRBJ2-1,TRBD2,once,TRBV5-1,TGCGCCAGCAGCTCCCAACCAACTAGCGGGGGGGGAGATGAGCAGTTCTTC,CASSSQPTSGGGDEQFF
TRBJ1-1,NA,NA,TRBV27,TGTGCCAGCAGTTTCAATCTGAAGATGAACACTGAAGCTTTCTTT,CASSFNLKMNTEAFF